This T cell receptor beta chain was recorded in a study of cytotoxic CD8 clonotypes in ibrutinib-treated CLL. TCRdb keeps only in-frame clones here, not all; method: immunoSEQ multiplex PCR. The sample carries 140,000 or so clones, roughly three quarters recorded once. V lost 0 bases and J 5 bases, leaving 11 bases between the germline ends. Germline V CDR1 and CDR2: SGHRS, YFSETQ. The CDR3 contains 14 residues. The chain recombines TRBV5-1 with TRBJ1-2; no clear D. This TCR derives from a human donor with chronic lymphocytic leukemia. The specimen was PBMCs, collected after 12 months of ibrutinib treatment. CDR3 nucleotides: TGCGCCAGCAGCTTGGATGGGAGTGTGTATGGCTACACCTTC. This encodes CASSLDGSVYGYTF. The variable domain in full, with the rest retrieved from reference TRBV5-1 and TRBJ1-2, is KAGVTQTPRYLIKTRGQQVTLSCSPISGHRSVSWYQQTPGQGLQFLFEYFSETQRNKGNFPGRFSGRQFSNSRSEMNVSTLELGDSALYLCASSLDGSVYGYTFGSGTRLTVV.